The next 6 T cell receptor beta chains were all read from a single sample in a study of T cell changes during pregnancy in multiple sclerosis. Using immunoSEQ multiplex PCR, the repertoire was profiled, and TCRdb retains in-frame clones only, with some absent. The sample records 35,000 to 45,000 clones, around 90% being singletons. The input for sequencing was peripheral blood, taken in the second trimester of pregnancy. The receptors were sampled from a female donor in good health, enrolled as a control in a pregnancy study.

The chain joins TRBV6-4 to TRBJ2-3, with 12 positions matching TRBD2. V lost 7 bases to trimming and J lost 4 bases; unmatched junction nucleotides: 9. Germline V gene sequence: CDR1 MRHNA, CDR2 SNTAGT. The CDR3 spans 16 residues. The CDR3: CASTPSSSGGADTQYF. In DNA, the CDR3 is TGTGCCAGCACCCCGTCCTCTAGCGGGGGGGCAGATACGCAGTATTTT.

The rearrangement joins TRBV11-3 to TRBJ2-2, with 7 nucleotides matching TRBD1. Germline assignment: CDR1 SGHNT and CDR2 YENEEA. The CDR3 is 15 residues long. Trimming at V came to 4 bases and at J to 9 bases, leaving 11 bases not matched to a gene. In DNA form, the CDR3 reads TGTGCCAGCAGCTCGACACCACAGGGGAGAAGGGAGCTGTTTTTT. Protein: CASSSTPQGRRELFF.

V gene TRBV5-8 combines with J gene TRBJ2-2; the D is unclear. This CDR3 region has 14 residues. The germline V gene has CDR1 SGHTS and CDR2 YDEGEE. V was shortened by 5 bases and J by 0 bases, with 8 bases between the two germline ends. The CDR3 region is CASRGISNTGELFF. DNA for the CDR3: TGTGCCAGCAGGGGCATCTCGAACACCGGGGAGCTGTTTTTT.

The V call is TRBV5-1, the J call TRBJ2-3; the match to TRBD1 covers 9 bases. Germline assignment: CDR1 SGHRS and CDR2 YFSETQ. The CDR3 is made up of 14 amino acids. Trimming at V came to 4 bases and at J to 6 bases, leaving 6 bases not matched to a gene. The DNA of the CDR3 is TGCGCCAGCAGCCCCGGACAGGGGAGGGATACGCAGTATTTT. This codes for CASSPGQGRDTQYF.

The CDR3 DNA is TGTGCCAGTAGTGATAGCGGGAGGGCCTCTGGGGCCAACGTCCTGACTTTC. It is translated as CASSDSGRASGANVLTF. The V and J genes are TRBV19 and TRBJ2-6; 11 bases align to TRBD2. The length of the CDR3 is 17 residues. CDR1 is LNHDA and CDR2 is SQIVND in the germline V gene (reference sequence). Trimming took 5 bases from V and 0 from J; bases not matched to a gene: 3.

The chain combines TRBV27 with TRBJ1-2, with a tentative D call TRBD1 (5 bases). Germline CDR1 is MNHEY and CDR2 is SMNVEV (reference sequence). The CDR3 has 15 amino acids. V was clipped by 3 bases and J by 2 bases, with 13 bases between them. CDR3 sequence (DNA): TGTGCCAGCAGTTTCCTTCAGACAGTGAACTATGGCTACACCTTC. As protein: CASSFLQTVNYGYTF.